The following is a T cell receptor (beta chain) sequence with its context. As yet, its antigen is unknown. The germline gives CDR1 SGHRS, CDR2 YFSETQ. Deletions cut 0 bases from V and 7 bases from J, with 8 bases between. This CDR3 has 12 residues. This record belongs to a study of cytomegalovirus exposure and HLA in healthy donors. PCR primers comprised 60 Vbeta and 13 Jbeta primers. Libraries were prepared by immunoSEQ multiplex PCR; TCRdb keeps only in-frame clonotypes and omits some of them. The repertoire consists of under 150,000 clones, with around 68% occurring once and the leading ten covering 3.5% to 5%. Overall study findings and caveats: Looking again later, the authors saw that most CMV-associated TCR beta chains seemed HLA-restricted.

V is TRBV5-1 and J is TRBJ2-7, with D possibly matching TRBD2 (6 bases). Sequenced material: PBMCs. The source is a woman in her 40s in good health and CMV-seropositive. The CDR3 sequence is CASSLDSGEQYF. The CDR3 DNA sequence: TGCGCCAGCAGCTTGGATAGCGGTGAGCAGTACTTC. Based on the CDR3 plus reference TRBV5-1 and TRBJ2-7, the full variable domain is KAGVTQTPRYLIKTRGQQVTLSCSPISGHRSVSWYQQTPGQGLQFLFEYFSETQRNKGNFPGRFSGRQFSNSRSEMNVSTLELGDSALYLCASSLDSGEQYFGPGTRLTVT.